At least ten counts were recorded for the clone carrying this T cell receptor beta chain. As yet, its antigen is unknown. These data belong to a study of T-cell reconstitution after alpha-beta-depleted transplantation in children. General study findings and limits: After transplant, high TCRbeta diversity at day 60 in some patients arose from surviving recipient T cells and thymic progenitors. Several hundred expanded graft clones reportedly gave rise to the alpha-beta T cells present about two months after transplant. Once a year had passed after transplant, T-cell counts and diversity came mostly from newly produced T cells.

A library of TCRbeta sequences, prepared with unique molecular identifiers, was generated. TCRdb re-called the PCR reads with MiXCR, one entry per CDR3 protein. The table records 200,000 to 250,000 distinct CDR3 sequences, over 20% of them present only once. The length of the CDR3 is 16 residues. After removal of 2 bases from V and 0 bases from J, the junction contained 5 bases not matched to a gene. Per germline, CDR1 MGHDK and CDR2 SYGVNS. The receptor was isolated from a girl between 2 and 10 years old with Fanconi anemia, due to receive a stem cell transplant. This chain uses TRBV25-1 with TRBJ2-3; 7 bases map to TRBD2. Sequenced here: PBMCs, sampled before TCRalphabeta/CD19-depleted stem cell transplant. In DNA form, the CDR3 reads TGTGCCAGCAGTGAAACGGCGGGACTAAGCACAGATACGCAGTATTTT. Its protein product is CASSETAGLSTDTQYF.